This T cell receptor (beta chain) appears in the sequencing data of a study of T cell responses to AZD1222 COVID-19 vaccine. For this clone: Its specificity is not known.

Generated by immunoSEQ multiplex PCR, the TCRdb table keeps only in-frame clones and is missing some. The sample has about 130,000 clones, around 84% seen once; the top ten hold approximately 4%. General study findings and limits: Repertoire samples came only from after the peak T cell response. Spike-specific TCR breadth and depth both grew after two AZD1222 doses. The CD4 TCRs associated with vaccination extended across spike and predominated at 160-218 and 743-854. Variant regions that are unmutated are reportedly the target of nearly half of spike-specific TCRs.

Germline V gives CDR1 LGHDT, CDR2 YNNKEL (reference sequence). The CDR3 has 15 amino acids. The V and J ends lost 4 bases and 6 bases, in that order; junction bases with no gene match: 11. The sequencing used peripheral blood, collected on day 0 of AZD1222 vaccination. The TCR was taken from an adult in good health. The rearrangement joins TRBV3-1 (or the pseudogene TRBV3-2) to TRBJ2-7; 8 bases line up with TRBD2. The CDR3 DNA is TGTGCCAGCAGCCTTCGGAGGAGCGGGGGATCCGAGCAGTACTTC. Residues: CASSLRRSGGSEQYF.